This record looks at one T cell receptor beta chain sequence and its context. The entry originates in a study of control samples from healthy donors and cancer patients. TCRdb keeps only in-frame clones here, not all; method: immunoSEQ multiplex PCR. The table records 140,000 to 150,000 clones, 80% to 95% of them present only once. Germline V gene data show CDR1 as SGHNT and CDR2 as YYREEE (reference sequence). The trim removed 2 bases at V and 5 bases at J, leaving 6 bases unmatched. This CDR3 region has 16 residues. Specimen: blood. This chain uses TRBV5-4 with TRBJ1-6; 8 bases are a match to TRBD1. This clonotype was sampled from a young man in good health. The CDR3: CASSFGQGRDNSPLHF. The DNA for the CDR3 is TGTGCCAGCAGCTTTGGACAGGGAAGGGATAATTCACCCCTCCACTTT. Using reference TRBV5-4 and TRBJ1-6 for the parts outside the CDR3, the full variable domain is ETGVTQSPTHLIKTRGQQVTLRCSSQSGHNTVSWYQQALGQGPQFIFQYYREEENGRGNFPPRFSGLQFPNYSSELNVNALELDDSALYLCASSFGQGRDNSPLHFGNGTRLTVT.